The TCR beta chain described here comes from a study of Tregs in tolerant kidney transplant recipients. In the study overall: Recipients received nonmyeloablative bone marrow transplants from related graft donors, with transient mixed chimerism. Overall study findings and caveats: No direct test of biological reproducibility was done here.

Sequencing used immunoSEQ multiplex PCR; TCRdb keeps in-frame clones, though not all of them. The sample gives more than 60,000 clones, 98% of which show up once; about 0.5% is in the top ten. Germline V gene data show CDR1 as MDHEN and CDR2 as SYDVKM. This CDR3 comprises 16 residues. Trimming removed 1 base at V and 7 bases at J, with 17 bases between. A note on this clone: The antigen is undetermined.

The specimen comprised CD4+ T cells from blood, sampled before the transplant. The V call is TRBV28, the J call TRBJ2-1; D possibly corresponds to TRBD2 (5 bases). This receptor was taken from a human donor who received a combined kidney and bone marrow transplant. The CDR3 region has the DNA TGTGCCAGCAGTTTATCGGGAAGTGGGATATTAAATGAGCAGTTCTTC. Translating gives CASSLSGSGILNEQFF.